The rows below give T cell receptor beta chains drawn from one sample of a study of cytomegalovirus exposure and HLA in healthy donors. Produced via immunoSEQ multiplex PCR; TCRdb's table is partial and in-frame only. The sample lists nearly 200,000 clones, 75% to 85% occurring once. Sequencing input: PBMCs. The receptors stem from a male donor in good health and CMV-seropositive. The CDR3 runs from the conserved cysteine through the conserved F or W. D genes are given only for firm matches. The size field is filled for only some rows; it gives once, few, many or a size class.

CDR3nt	CDR3aa	j_gene	abundance	d_gene	v_gene
TGTGCCAGCAGCGAATCCAAAGAAACACCGACCTACGAGCAGTACTTC	CASSESKETPTYEQYF	TRBJ2-7	-	-	TRBV9
TGTGCCAGCTCACCATACACAGGGGCCCCAGGTGAGCCCCAGCATTTT	CASSPYTGAPGEPQHF	TRBJ1-5	-	TRBD1	TRBV18
TGTGCCAGCAGTTTCGGGACAGGGTTTCGGGAGACCCAGTACTTC	CASSFGTGFRETQYF	TRBJ2-5	-	TRBD1	TRBV27
TGTGTCTCGACAGGGAGCTCCTACAATGAGCAGTTCTTC	CVSTGSSYNEQFF	TRBJ2-1	-	TRBD1	TRBV25-1
TGTGCCGTCATCCCGTCGGCAGGGGACTATGGCTACACCTTC	CAVIPSAGDYGYTF	TRBJ1-2	once	-	TRBV7-9
TGTGCCAGCGGCGTCGAACAGGGATATAGCAATCAGCCCCAGCATTTT	CASGVEQGYSNQPQHF	TRBJ1-5	few	-	TRBV7-9
TGCGCCAGCAGCGCACAGGGTTCAGATACGCAGTATTTT	CASSAQGSDTQYF	TRBJ2-3	few	-	TRBV5-1
TGCGCCAGCAGCTTGGCCCCCCCGGGCACTGAAGCTTTCTTT	CASSLAPPGTEAFF	TRBJ1-1	-	-	TRBV5-1
TGTGCCAGCAGCCGACAGGGGACAAACACTGAAGCTTTCTTT	CASSRQGTNTEAFF	TRBJ1-1	-	TRBD1	TRBV6-6
TGTGCCAGCAGTAGAGGACTAGGTGGAGAGACCCAGTACTTC	CASSRGLGGETQYF	TRBJ2-5	-	TRBD2	TRBV6-1
TGTGCCAGCAGCCCCAGCGGGAGCTCCTACGAGCAGTACTTC	CASSPSGSSYEQYF	TRBJ2-7	-	TRBD2	TRBV5-6
TGTGCCAGCAGGGAGCAGGGAAATAGCAATCAGCCCCAGCATTTT	CASREQGNSNQPQHF	TRBJ1-5	-	-	TRBV2